This is a list of T cell receptor beta chains from one sample in a study of cytotoxic CD8 clonotypes in ibrutinib-treated CLL. Profiling relied on immunoSEQ multiplex PCR, and the TCRdb table lists in-frame clones only, not all of them. The sample has about 310,000 clones; about 80% are singletons. Sequencing used PBMCs, obtained before ibrutinib treatment. The origin of the receptors is a human donor with chronic lymphocytic leukemia. Each CDR3 is given with its conserved first and last residue. The D gene is left open where the match is weak. Some rows have no size entry. The others give once, few or many, or a class for an expanded clone.

size	D	J	V	DNA	CDR3
NA	NA	TRBJ2-7	TRBV6-5	TGTGCCAGCAGTCCTGAACCCGGGACACACTACGAGCAGTACTTC	CASSPEPGTHYEQYF
once	NA	TRBJ2-7	TRBV30	TGTGCCTGGCAGAAGGGACAACAGCAGTACTTC	CAWQKGQQQYF
NA	NA	TRBJ2-7	TRBV27	TGTGCCAGCAGTGCACAGAGTCGTGAGCAGTACTTC	CASSAQSREQYF
few	TRBD2	TRBJ2-1	TRBV28	TGTGCCAGCAGTGTTACTAGCGGGAGTTCTTATGAGCAGTTCTTC	CASSVTSGSSYEQFF
NA	NA	TRBJ1-1	TRBV30	TGTGCCTCATTACGATGGATGAACACTGAAGCTTTCTTT	CASLRWMNTEAFF
NA	TRBD2	TRBJ2-3	TRBV13	TGTGCCAGCAGCCCAGGGGTAGCGGGAGCGGGAGATACGCAGTATTTT	CASSPGVAGAGDTQYF
once	TRBD2	TRBJ2-1	TRBV4-3	TGCGCCAGCAGCCAAGAGGTTTTGGTAGCGGGAGGACATGAGCAGTTCTTC	CASSQEVLVAGGHEQFF
NA	NA	TRBJ2-1	TRBV5-5	TGTGCCAGCAGCATCACTCCGACATACAATGAGCAGTTCTTC	CASSITPTYNEQFF
NA	TRBD2	TRBJ2-7	TRBV5-6	TGTGCCAGCAGCTTGGCTAGACTAGCGGGAAATGTCGTCGAGCGCGAGCAGTACTTC	CASSLARLAGNVVEREQYF
NA	TRBD2	TRBJ2-2	TRBV9	TGTGCCAGCAGCTGGAGAGGACTAGCGGCCAACACCGGGGAGCTGTTTTTT	CASSWRGLAANTGELFF
NA	NA	TRBJ2-2	TRBV7-7	TGTGCCAGCAGCGTCCAGATAACCACCGGGGAGCTGTTTTTT	CASSVQITTGELFF
NA	TRBD2	TRBJ2-7	TRBV27	TGTGCCAGCAGCCGCCCCCATCTAGCGGGAAGGATCTACGAGCAGTACTTC	CASSRPHLAGRIYEQYF
NA	NA	TRBJ2-3	TRBV30	TGTGCCTGGAGCCTAACAGCGTTCACAGATACGCAGTATTTT	CAWSLTAFTDTQYF
NA	NA	TRBJ2-3	TRBV5-1	TGCGCCAGCAGCTGGCTCGCGGGAACTAGCACAGATACGCAGTATTTT	CASSWLAGTSTDTQYF
NA	NA	TRBJ1-2	TRBV5-1	TGCGCCAGCAGCCTAGGGGATAGACGCTATGGCTACACCTTC	CASSLGDRRYGYTF
NA	TRBD1	TRBJ2-7	TRBV30	TGTGCCTGGAGGGAAGGGACAGGGTACTCTTACGAGCAGTACTTC	CAWREGTGYSYEQYF
NA	NA	TRBJ1-1	TRBV30	TGTGCCTGGAGTGTACGATGGGGAATGAACACTGAAGCTTTCTTT	CAWSVRWGMNTEAFF
NA	NA	TRBJ1-2	TRBV30	TGTGCCTGGAGTGGGTTACCAGGACCGGAGGGAGTCCGGTATGGCTACACCTTC	CAWSGLPGPEGVRYGYTF
NA	NA	TRBJ1-5	TRBV7-8	TGTGCCAGCAGGGAGAAGCGGGCCTCCCGGGAGGGCAATCAGCCCCAGCATTTT	CASREKRASREGNQPQHF
NA	NA	TRBJ1-2	TRBV6-5	TGTGCCAGCAGTTCCCGGGACAACTATGGCTACACCTTC	CASSSRDNYGYTF
NA	NA	TRBJ2-3	TRBV9	TGTGCCAGCAGCGTAGGGCCAGGGACTTTTACAGATACGCAGTATTTT	CASSVGPGTFTDTQYF
NA	NA	TRBJ2-7	TRBV4-1	TGCGCCAGCAGCATTAGAGGGGACGAGCAGTACTTC	CASSIRGDEQYF
NA	NA	TRBJ1-5	TRBV5-6	TGTGCCAGCAGCCGGGGGCAGGGTCGCAATCAGCCCCAGCATTTT	CASSRGQGRNQPQHF
NA	NA	TRBJ2-7	TRBV9	TGTGCCAGCAGCGGCTTAGCGAACTCCTACGAGCAGTACTTC	CASSGLANSYEQYF
NA	NA	TRBJ2-1	TRBV5-6	TGTGCCAGCAGCTTGACCAACCTCGAGCAGTTCTTC	CASSLTNLEQFF
few	NA	TRBJ1-5	TRBV11-2	TGTGCCAGCAGCAGGGACGGAGCTAATCAGCCCCAGCATTTT	CASSRDGANQPQHF
NA	NA	TRBJ2-7	TRBV30	TGTGCCTGGAGTAGCGCTTACGAGCAGTACTTC	CAWSSAYEQYF
once	TRBD1	TRBJ1-1	TRBV6-5	TGTGCCAGCAATCCCGGGACAGTCATGAACACTGAAGCTTTCTTT	CASNPGTVMNTEAFF